This T cell receptor (beta chain) was profiled in a study of spatial heterogeneity in lung cancer. This CDR3 contains 18 residues. The V gene end was trimmed by 1 base and the J gene end by 2 bases; junction bases not matched to a gene: 13. Germline V CDR1 and CDR2: LGHNA, YNFKEQ. Every cDNA TCR molecule received its own unique molecular identifier. One entry per CDR3 protein, called by TCRdb with MiXCR from the 5' RACE reads. The sample has roughly 38,000 distinct CDR3 sequences; roughly 3% are singletons. The time point is: sample taken at primary tumor resection. The roughly 79 donors had untreated early-stage non-small cell lung cancer. Sequencing was performed on whole RNA extracted from tumor and nontumor lung tissue, or from frozen PBMC, and the material was left unsorted. There are a few counts of this clonotype.

V and J are TRBV4-2 and TRBJ2-7; 8 positions match TRBD2. This clonotype was obtained from a male donor with early-stage non-small cell lung cancer. The sample here was normal lung tissue next to the tumor, taken at surgery. This chain's CDR3 is CASSQASEGEAGAYEQYF. The CDR3 DNA is TGTGCCAGCAGCCAAGCCTCGGAGGGGGAAGCGGGGGCCTACGAGCAGTACTTC.